This T cell receptor (beta chain) was retrieved from a study of blood T cell repertoires in COVID-19. Assay used: immunoSEQ multiplex PCR; TCRdb lists only in-frame clones, some missing. Here the sample spans 200,000 to 250,000 clones, about 80% being singletons. In germline, CDR1 is SQVTM, CDR2 ANQGSEA. V gave up 8 bases and J gave up 1 base; unmatched junction bases: 6. The CDR3 is made up of 13 amino acids. The V call is TRBV29-1, the J call TRBJ1-1; 8 bases fit TRBD1. Specimen: peripheral blood. The clonotype originates from a woman in her twenties or thirties who had recovered from COVID-19. CDR3 amino acids: CSLTGTGNTEAFF. CDR3 in DNA: TGCAGCCTTACCGGGACAGGGAACACTGAAGCTTTCTTT.